Sequencing of this T cell receptor beta chain was carried out in a study of blood T cell repertoires in COVID-19. Those who participated ranged in age from about 18 to 89 years and resided in some 24 US areas. Some clones are missing from TCRdb's copy, which holds only in-frame ones; the method was immunoSEQ multiplex PCR. The sample includes fewer than 200,000 clones, over 70% seen only once; the top ten take around 3.6%. The source of this sequence is a woman in her fifties or sixties in a cohort exposed to, infected with or recovered from COVID-19 (not recorded which). Sequencing was done on a sample of PBMCs or T cells enriched from blood (not recorded which).

As DNA, the CDR3 is TGTGCCACCAGTGAAACCGGGACAGGGGACTATGGCTACACCTTC. This sequence encodes CATSETGTGDYGYTF. The chain couples TRBV24-1 to TRBJ1-2; 10 bases line up with TRBD1. The junction had 4 bases not matched to a gene; V was cut back by 4 bases and J by 3 bases. The CDR3 covers 15 residues. CDR1 and CDR2 (germline): KGHDR, SFDVKD.